These 16 T cell receptor beta chains were all obtained from the same sample, sequenced in a study of T cell responses to AZD1222 COVID-19 vaccine. Measured with immunoSEQ multiplex PCR; TCRdb has only the in-frame clones, and not every one. The table lists roughly 100,000 clones, about 94% of them singletons. The sequenced sample was peripheral blood, obtained on day 0 of AZD1222 vaccination. These receptors came from an adult in good health.

The chain links TRBV30 to TRBJ2-7; TRBD2 matches at 12 bases. The ends lost 0 bases at V and 3 bases at J; junction bases unmatched: 3. The germline V gene has CDR1 GTSNPN and CDR2 SVGIG (reference sequence). The CDR3 runs 15 residues. CDR3 nucleotides: TGTGCCTGGAGTGTAGGGACTAGCGGGTTCTACGAGCAGTACTTC. This encodes CAWSVGTSGFYEQYF.

The chain has TRBV2 and TRBJ1-1; tentative D call: TRBD1 (5 bases). Trimming cost V 4 bases and J 8 bases, with 14 bases left between them. Germline V gene lookup returns CDR1 SNHLY and CDR2 FYNNEI. The CDR3 is made up of 13 amino acids. This chain's CDR3 is CASSGQQGFEAFF. In DNA form, the CDR3 reads TGTGCCAGCAGTGGACAGCAAGGATTCGAAGCTTTCTTT.

The chain has TRBV7-9 and TRBJ1-6, with D possibly matching TRBD1 (5 bases). Per the germline V gene, CDR1 is SEHNR and CDR2 is FQNEAQ (reference sequence). V gave up 5 bases and J gave up 7 bases, with 15 bases separating them. This CDR3 has 15 residues. DNA of the CDR3: TGTGCCAGCAGCGAACGGGCTGGGGGGAATTCACCCCTCCACTTT. The encoded protein is CASSERAGGNSPLHF. The full variable domain, in which reference TRBV7-9 and TRBJ1-6 provide the parts outside the CDR3, is DTGVSQNPRHKITKRGQNVTFRCDPISEHNRLYWYRQTLGQGPEFLTYFQNEAQLEKSRLLSDRFSAERPKGSFSTLEIQRTEQGDSAMYLCASSERAGGNSPLHFGNGTRLTVT.

This clone was detected once. This rearrangement joins TRBV18 to TRBJ2-1, with 7 bases lining up with TRBD2. Trimming at V came to 6 bases and at J to 10 bases, leaving 6 bases not matched to a gene. Germline V gives CDR1 KGHSH, CDR2 LQKENI. The CDR3 has 12 residues. CDR3 loop: CASSSSGQEQFF. In DNA form, the CDR3 reads TGTGCCAGCTCTTCTAGCGGCCAAGAGCAGTTCTTC.

This chain uses TRBV18 with TRBJ2-1, with 7 bases identical to TRBD2. This CDR3 contains 12 residues. The germline V gene has CDR1 KGHSH and CDR2 LQKENI. Germline trimming cut 3 bases from V and 8 bases from J; bases unmatched to any gene: 1. CDR3 DNA sequence: TGTGCCAGCTCACCGGGGAGGGATGAGCAGTTCTTC. Translation gives CASSPGRDEQFF.

This chain connects TRBV2 to TRBJ2-7; D uncertain. The CDR3 runs to 14 residues. With 1 base removed from V and 0 bases from J, the gap between germline ends came to 7 bases. Germline assignment: CDR1 SNHLY and CDR2 FYNNEI. The CDR3 loop reads CASSEGQSSYEQYF. CDR3 coding DNA: TGTGCCAGCAGTGAAGGGCAGAGCTCCTACGAGCAGTACTTC.

The rearrangement links TRBV7-3 to TRBJ1-1; 9 bases are shared with TRBD1. This CDR3 region has 13 residues. Germline V gene data show CDR1 as SGHTA and CDR2 as FQGTGA. The trim removed 5 bases at V and 5 bases at J, leaving 3 bases unmatched. The CDR3 sequence: CASSRDRETEAFF. Here the CDR3 DNA reads TGTGCCAGCAGCCGGGACAGGGAAACTGAAGCTTTCTTT.

The gene calls are TRBV6-4 and TRBJ2-1; TRBD1 might be the D (5 bases). The germline CDR1 and CDR2 sequences are MRHNA and SNTAGT. CDR3 length equals 14 residues. Deletions cut 5 bases from V and 4 bases from J, with 12 bases between. This chain's CDR3 is CASSISTDYNEQFF. The CDR3 DNA follows: TGTGCCAGCAGTATTTCGACAGATTACAATGAGCAGTTCTTC.

V usage is TRBV28 and J usage is TRBJ2-2; TRBD2 might be the D (5 bases). V dropped 5 bases and J dropped 7 bases, with 8 bases sitting between them. This CDR3 comprises 12 residues. In germline, CDR1 is MDHEN, CDR2 SYDVKM. CDR3 amino acids: CASSPRDGELFF. For the CDR3, the DNA is TGTGCCAGCAGTCCCCGGGACGGGGAGCTGTTTTTT.

V is TRBV12-3 or TRBV12-4 and J is TRBJ2-7, with TRBD2 as a possible D gene (5 bases). This CDR3 is built from 12 residues. V lost 6 bases and J 4 bases, leaving 10 bases between the germline ends. The CDR3 DNA reads as TGTGCCAGCAGCCAAACGGGGTACGAGCAGTACTTC. Its translation is CASSQTGYEQYF.

The rearrangement uses TRBV29-1 and TRBJ2-1; D is perhaps TRBD1 or TRBD2 (5 bases each). The CDR3 is 14 residues long. The V gene lost 3 bases and the J gene lost 6 bases, with 15 bases spanning the gap. The germline gives CDR1 SQVTM, CDR2 ANQGSEA. CDR3 amino acids: CSVEVPQGVNEQFF. CDR3 DNA sequence: TGCAGCGTTGAGGTCCCGCAGGGAGTCAATGAGCAGTTCTTC.

This chain uses TRBV21-1 with TRBJ2-1; TRBD2, the D gene given by the table, was not confirmed from the DNA. TRBV21-1 is a pseudogene. The CDR3 spans 16 residues. Here the CDR3 reads CASSPIAGDWGIEQFF. The CDR3 DNA follows: TGTGCCAGCAGCCCGATAGCGGGGGACTGGGGTATTGAGCAGTTCTTC.

In DNA, the CDR3 is TGTGCCAGCAGTGCCGCGGGACAGGGAGGCCAGCCCCAGCATTTT. The encoded protein is CASSAAGQGGQPQHF. The chain has TRBV25-1 and TRBJ1-5, with 9 bases aligning to TRBD1. The CDR3 has 15 residues. Germline V gene lookup returns CDR1 MGHDK and CDR2 SYGVNS. The trim removed 4 bases at V and 7 bases at J, leaving 8 bases unmatched.

The rearrangement uses TRBV28 and TRBJ2-7, with a possible D match to TRBD2 (6 bases). Deletions cut 3 bases from V and 1 base from J, with 10 bases between. The germline gives CDR1 MDHEN, CDR2 SYDVKM. The CDR3 is made up of 14 amino acids. CDR3 in DNA: TGTGCCAGCAGTTTCCCGGGGGTTTCCTACGAGCAGTACTTC. Residues: CASSFPGVSYEQYF.

The V and J genes are TRBV27 and TRBJ2-1, with 11 positions matching TRBD2. J gave up 4 bases and V 6 bases, and 8 bases lay outside the gene matches. CDR1 and CDR2 (germline): MNHEY, SMNVEV (reference sequence). CDR3 length: 16 amino acids. CDR3 loop: CASSRLGLAGYNEQFF. The CDR3 DNA follows: TGTGCCAGCAGCCGCCTAGGACTAGCGGGTTACAATGAGCAGTTCTTC.

The rearrangement joins TRBV4-2 to TRBJ2-1; 13 bases are shared with TRBD2. V dropped 0 bases and J dropped 7; count of bases not matched to a gene: 6. The CDR3 runs 17 residues. CDR1 and CDR2 (germline): LGHNA, YNFKEQ. The CDR3 loop is CASSQDRGTSGMNEQFF. The CDR3 bases are TGTGCCAGCAGCCAAGATCGCGGGACTAGCGGGATGAATGAGCAGTTCTTC.